This T cell receptor beta chain was captured in a study of low-dose radiotherapy and immunotherapy resistance in tumors (dated by TCRdb to between 2020 and 2023). Looking at the study overall: Patients in Cohort 1 were given 0.5 Gy per fraction every 2 weeks, and the prescribed total PTV dose was 6.5 Gy. Patients in Cohort 2 were given 1 Gy per fraction every two weeks, for a total of 13 Gy across 26 weeks. Nivolumab and ipilimumab were both given intravenously, with nivolumab at a 240 mg flat dose every two weeks and ipilimumab at 1 mg/kg every six weeks. Every two weeks, patients got intravenous cyclophosphamide at 200 mg/m2, given one day ahead of each radiation and immunotherapy administration. Starting on cycle 1 day 1, patients took 300 mg of aspirin by mouth once a day for four cycles. Trial participants were not randomized into treatment groups. Eight patients were included in the translational analysis, namely three from the first dose cohort plus the first five from the second dose cohort.

Instrument on record: Illumina HiSeq 2500. First-strand cDNA was synthesized using Superscript III and a set of TRAV- and TRBV-specific primers, so that both TCRalpha and TCRbeta chains were covered. TCRs were amplified with Phusion for around 20 PCR cycles using a constant-region primer together with the adapter attached to the V primers. The MessageAmp II aRNA Amplification Kit was used to amplify the isolated mRNA, with in vitro transcription run for 16 hours at 37 degrees C. The Dynabeads mRNA DIRECT Purification Kit was used to isolate mRNA for TCR sequencing. Indexed Illumina adapters were added in a second 25-cycle Phusion PCR, and the resulting products were purified with AMPure XP beads. Per the source publication's procedure: Using custom Perl scripts, TCR sequences that encoded the same protein were pooled, out-of-frame sequences were dropped, and the abundance of each clonotype was calculated. The analysis excluded TCR sequences that were supported by just one read. Among the metrics used to describe the repertoires were Shannon entropy, Gini index, clonality, richness, and the frequency of TCRs shared between repertoires. TCRdb itself trimmed the public reads at Q25 with fastp, ran MiXCR and retained productive beta chains. Merged by CDR3 protein, the rows form single entries marked with the most common genes and DNA. The V and J calls here are based on TCRdb, not the publication. The sample table records about 82,000 distinct CDR3 sequences; 18% of these occur just once. Of the sample, approximately 6% is held by the ten largest clones.

CDR3 length: 13 amino acids, cysteine to phenylalanine. The only DNA kept is the CDR3, 39 bases in frame from the first base. Taken from the germline V gene (reference sequence), the CDR1 and CDR2 loops are SGHNT and YYREEE. The junction carries 15 bases between V and J, which are trimmed by 2 bases and 9 bases respectively. This clonotype was observed many times. Its cognate antigen has yet to be identified. No much larger clonotype is one base removed from it; base qualities were not supplied. Read against the paper, the sample's time point label means: before trial treatment. Donors were enrolled in RACIN, a single-arm phase I dose-escalation trial combining nivolumab, ipilimumab, aspirin, low-dose cyclophosphamide and low-dose radiotherapy. Patients with advanced, TIL-negative solid tumors were considered eligible.

The input for sequencing was PBMCs, taken before treatment. The chain links TRBV5-4 with TRBJ2-7, with no reliable assignment of the D segment. The TCR sequence derives from a male donor with prostate cancer. The DNA sequence follows: TGTGCCAGCAGCTTAGATCGGGTTCCTTCGCAGTACTTC. This encodes CASSLDRVPSQYF.